The 17 T cell receptor beta chains below come from one sample, sequenced in a study of blood T cell repertoires in COVID-19. Some clones are missing from TCRdb's copy, which holds only in-frame ones; the method was immunoSEQ multiplex PCR. This sample has 250,000 to 300,000 clones; around 90% occur once, and the top ten carry roughly 2.2%. The sequenced material came from peripheral blood. The receptors were gathered from a woman in her fifties or sixties with COVID-19, enrolled during active disease.

The chain combines TRBV7-2 with TRBJ1-2, with a possible D match to TRBD1 (6 bases). The CDR3 contains 15 residues. Germline CDR1 and CDR2: SGHTA and FQGNSA. Trimming pared 7 bases from V and 4 bases from J, leaving 19 bases between. This CDR3 is CASTPAGVNSYGYTF. The CDR3, as DNA: TGTGCCAGCACCCCTGCAGGGGTAAATAGCTATGGCTACACCTTC.

The chain carries TRBV7-8 and TRBJ1-4; a possible D gene is TRBD1 (5 bases). The CDR3 totals 15 residues. Germline assignment: CDR1 SGHVS and CDR2 FQNEAQ. Between the trimmed V and J ends, which lost 5 bases and 3 bases, there was a span of 13 bases. CDR3 bases: TGTGCCAGCAGCCCCGGCGGGGGGGCTAATGAAAAACTGTTTTTT. Its protein product is CASSPGGGANEKLFF.

V usage is TRBV9 and J usage is TRBJ1-5, with a tentative D call TRBD1 (5 bases). The length of the CDR3 is 14 residues. The V and J ends lost 5 bases and 4 bases respectively, with 13 bases between them. The germline V gene has CDR1 SGDLS and CDR2 YYNGEE. The CDR3 sequence: CASSGALGNQPQHF. Here the CDR3 DNA reads TGTGCCAGCAGTGGGGCCTTGGGGAATCAGCCCCAGCATTTT.

The J gene is TRBJ2-7, the V gene TRBV12-5, with 8 bases fitting TRBD2. Looked up from germline, CDR1 is LGHNT and CDR2 is FRNRAP. The length of the CDR3 is 15 residues. V lost 0 bases, J lost 4 bases, and 5 bases stayed unmatched. The CDR3 is CASGLVVGGAYEQYF. The CDR3 DNA sequence: TGTGCTAGTGGTTTGGTAGTCGGGGGGGCATACGAGCAGTACTTC.

The genes are TRBV4-2 and TRBJ1-2, with 7 bases aligning to TRBD1. The CDR3 is 15 amino acids. After removal of 2 bases from V and 4 bases from J, the junction contained 7 bases not matched to a gene. Germline-derived CDR1 and CDR2 are LGHNA and YNFKEQ. The CDR3 is CASSQITGAGYGYTF. CDR3 DNA: TGTGCCAGCAGCCAAATAACAGGGGCAGGCTATGGCTACACCTTC.

The chain uses TRBV5-1 and TRBJ1-2; tentatively, D is TRBD1 (6 bases). The germline V gene encodes CDR1 SGHRS and CDR2 YFSETQ. The CDR3 runs to 15 residues. Trimming pared 7 bases from V and 2 bases from J, leaving 18 bases between. The CDR3 DNA reads as TGCGCCAGCCACCAGGGTGGGGGCCTGAACTATGGCTACACCTTC. This translates into CASHQGGGLNYGYTF.

There are a few counts of this clone. J is TRBJ1-1 and V is TRBV10-3; tentative D call: TRBD1 (6 bases). Trimming cost V 6 bases and J 4 bases, with 15 bases left between them. The CDR3 spans 14 residues. Germline assignment: CDR1 ENHRY and CDR2 SYGVKD. The CDR3 DNA follows: TGTGCCATCAGACAGGGAAATCAAGGCACTGAAGCTTTCTTT. Translation gives CAIRQGNQGTEAFF.

The chain has TRBV7-2 and TRBJ2-7, with a weak D call TRBD2 (5 bases). The ends were cut back, 4 bases at V and 6 bases at J, with 16 bases in the middle. The length of the CDR3 is 14 residues. CDR1 is SGHTA, CDR2 FQGNSA, per germline. In nucleotides, the CDR3 is TGTGCCAGCAGCTCTCGAGGGAGTCTTGGCGAGCAGTACTTC. Protein: CASSSRGSLGEQYF.

The V and J genes are TRBV7-2 and TRBJ2-7, with TRBD2 matching 8 bases. Per germline, CDR1 SGHTA and CDR2 FQGNSA. The CDR3 totals 14 residues. V lost 8 bases and J lost 5; bases outside the gene matches: 11. The CDR3 loop reads CASGSRGGPHEQYF. The CDR3 region has the DNA TGTGCCAGCGGCAGTCGGGGGGGCCCTCACGAGCAGTACTTC.

The rearrangement uses TRBV18 and TRBJ1-4; 7 nucleotides line up with TRBD1. CDR3 length: 15 amino acids. V lost 4 bases and J lost 7; bases outside the gene matches: 9. From germline, CDR1 is KGHSH and CDR2 LQKENI. The CDR3 loop is CASSRNRGEGEKLFF. The CDR3 DNA reads TGTGCCAGCTCACGGAACAGGGGAGAGGGTGAAAAACTGTTTTTT.

The V call is TRBV27, the J call TRBJ1-5, with TRBD1 as a possible D gene (6 bases). From germline, CDR1 is MNHEY and CDR2 SMNVEV (reference sequence). Trimming pared 1 base from V and 4 bases from J, leaving 8 bases between. The CDR3 contains 14 residues. The CDR3 DNA follows: TGTGCCAGCAGTTTATTAGGGGGAAATCAGCCCCAGCATTTT. It translates to CASSLLGGNQPQHF.

This clone showed up just a few times. The chain combines TRBV5-4 with TRBJ1-6; D is uncertain. The V gene's germline CDR1 is SGHNT and CDR2 YYREEE (reference sequence). The CDR3 consists of 16 residues. Trimming pared 0 bases from V and 0 bases from J, leaving 7 bases between. This CDR3 is CASSLDPSSYNSPLHF. CDR3 DNA: TGTGCCAGCAGCTTGGACCCGAGCTCCTATAATTCACCCCTCCACTTT.

This clone appeared a single time. The chain recombines TRBV27 with TRBJ2-5; 7 nucleotides line up with TRBD2. V dropped 6 bases and J dropped 3; count of bases not matched to a gene: 1. This CDR3 contains 12 residues. The germline CDR1 and CDR2 sequences are MNHEY and SMNVEV (reference sequence). The CDR3 DNA follows: TGTGCCAGCAGGGGAGGGGAAGAGACCCAGTACTTC. It specifies CASRGGEETQYF.

The CDR3 DNA reads as TGTGCCAGCAGCTTTCCCACAGGGACTAACTATGGCTACACCTTC. Its protein product is CASSFPTGTNYGYTF. The V call is TRBV7-9, the J call TRBJ1-2, with a weak D call TRBD1 (6 bases). The CDR3 loop spans 15 amino acids. The V end lost 3 bases, the J end lost 0 bases, and 11 bases lay between the germline ends. CDR1 is SEHNR and CDR2 is FQNEAQ in the germline V gene (reference sequence).

This clone occurred once. Because the CDR3's place on the DNA is in doubt, the DNA is left out and the CDR3 is given as listed by TCRdb. The V and J genes are TRBV27 and TRBJ2-5; the D segment call TRBD2 is taken from the table without a DNA check. Germline V gives CDR1 MNHEY, CDR2 SMNVEV (reference sequence). The length of the CDR3 is 17 amino acids, counting both ends. CDR3 in amino acids: CASSSSIGRGGRETQYF.

This chain joins TRBV6-2 or TRBV6-3 and TRBJ1-5; maybe TRBD1 (5 bases). The germline V gene has CDR1 MNHEY and CDR2 SVGEGT. This CDR3 has 15 amino acids. The V gene lost 4 bases and the J gene lost 3 bases, with 13 bases spanning the gap. In nucleotides, the CDR3 is TGTGCCAGCAGTTTACGGGGGTTCGACAATCAGCCCCAGCATTTT. Protein sequence: CASSLRGFDNQPQHF.

The V call is TRBV19, the J call TRBJ2-7; 8 bases are a match to TRBD1. This CDR3 has 12 amino acids. Losses at the gene ends were 4 bases for V and 6 bases for J; bases not matched to a gene: 2. In germline, CDR1 is LNHDA, CDR2 SQIVND (reference sequence). The CDR3 region is CASSKTGVEQYF. The CDR3 DNA reads TGTGCCAGTAGTAAGACAGGGGTCGAGCAGTACTTC.